Following are 22 T cell receptor beta chains from one sample sequenced in a study of OX40 agonist ivuxolimab in advanced cancers. Assay: immunoSEQ multiplex PCR; the TCRdb copy retains only in-frame clones and omits some. The top ten clones hold around 16% of a sample with approximately 40,000 clones, 70% to 90% of them seen once. Material: CD4+ or CD8+ T cells sorted from blood, obtained in a trial of the OX40 agonist ivuxolimab. The receptors were gathered from an adult with an advanced solid tumor such as melanoma, head and neck, liver or kidney cancer.

The gene calls are TRBV5-4 and TRBJ1-3; weak D call: TRBD1 (5 bases). Trimming removed 2 bases at V and 0 bases at J, with 9 bases between. The germline CDR1 and CDR2 sequences are SGHNT and YYREEE (reference sequence). The CDR3 spans 15 residues. Here the CDR3 DNA reads TGTGCCAGCAGCTTTTTCGGGGGCTCTGGAAACACCATATATTTT. Its translation is CASSFFGGSGNTIYF.

The chain has TRBV6-5 and TRBJ2-7, with D unclear. The CDR3 runs to 11 residues. The V end was cut by 0 bases, the J end by 6 bases, with 3 bases between. Germline V CDR1 and CDR2: MNHEY, SVGAGI. CDR3 in DNA: TGTGCCAGCAGTTACTCGCGCGAGCAGTACTTC. This translates into CASSYSREQYF.

The V and J genes are TRBV7-9 and TRBJ2-7; 9 bases fit TRBD1. This CDR3 is built from 15 residues. The junction had 8 bases not matched to a gene; V was cut back by 5 bases and J by 3 bases. Looked up from germline, CDR1 is SEHNR and CDR2 is FQNEAQ (reference sequence). The CDR3 protein is CASSDTGTGSYEQYF. CDR3 nucleotides: TGTGCCAGCAGCGATACCGGGACAGGGAGCTACGAGCAGTACTTC.

This chain joins TRBV27 and TRBJ1-1; no reliable D call. Trimming removed 8 bases at V and 1 base at J, with 14 bases between. The germline V gene encodes CDR1 MNHEY and CDR2 SMNVEV (reference sequence). The CDR3 spans 14 residues. CDR3: CASAVRVGNTEAFF. CDR3 nucleotide sequence: TGTGCCAGCGCCGTCCGGGTTGGGAACACTGAAGCTTTCTTT.

The rearrangement uses TRBV7-2 and TRBJ1-1, with a weak D call TRBD1 (5 bases). Germline assignment: CDR1 SGHTA and CDR2 FQGNSA. This CDR3 has 15 residues. Trimming took off 4 bases at V and 5 bases at J, with 17 bases between the two ends. This CDR3 reads CASSYLLGEGTEAFF. Written as DNA, the CDR3 is TGTGCCAGCAGCTACCTTTTAGGGGAAGGGACTGAAGCTTTCTTT. Supplemented by reference TRBV7-2 and TRBJ1-1, the full variable domain reads GAGVSQSPSNKVTEKGKDVELRCDPISGHTALYWYRQSLGQGLEFLIYFQGNSAPDKSGLPSDRFSAERTGGSVSTLTIQRTQQEDSAVYLCASSYLLGEGTEAFFGQGTRLTVV.

The rearrangement links TRBV4-2 to TRBJ2-2; TRBD1 or TRBD2 may be the D gene (5 bases each). The CDR3 totals 15 residues. CDR1 and CDR2 (germline): LGHNA, YNFKEQ. Trimming left V 3 bases short and J 2 bases short, with 10 bases between. The CDR3 here is CASSHERGNTGELFF. DNA for the CDR3: TGTGCCAGCAGCCACGAGAGGGGTAACACCGGGGAGCTGTTTTTT.

The rearrangement uses TRBV27 and TRBJ2-1, with 9 bases fitting TRBD2. Germline trimming cut 3 bases from V and 2 bases from J; bases unmatched to any gene: 2. CDR3 length: 15 amino acids. Germline CDR1 reads MNHEY; CDR2 reads SMNVEV (reference sequence). CDR3 in amino acids: CASSLSSGTYNEQFF. DNA for the CDR3: TGTGCCAGCAGTTTGTCTAGCGGGACCTACAATGAGCAGTTCTTC.

The chain employs TRBV18 and TRBJ1-5, with D tentatively TRBD1 (5 bases). This CDR3 has 14 amino acids. Trimming took 5 bases from V and 4 from J, leaving 12 bases between them. In germline, CDR1 is KGHSH, CDR2 LQKENI. CDR3 protein: CASSGTTANQPQHF. CDR3 in DNA: TGTGCCAGCTCAGGGACGACAGCGAATCAGCCCCAGCATTTT.

This clone came up a few times. Within the sample, other DNA sequences also encode this same CDR3. The rearrangement uses TRBV9 and TRBJ2-1; no definite D call. The CDR3 is 11 residues long. The V gene's germline CDR1 is SGDLS and CDR2 YYNGEE. With 0 bases removed from V and 9 bases from J, the gap between germline ends came to 4 bases. The CDR3 DNA reads as TGTGCCAGCAGCGTAGGGGGTGAGCAGTTCTTC. This gives the protein CASSVGGEQFF. Looking up the rest from reference TRBV9 and TRBJ2-1 gives the full variable domain: DSGVTQTPKHLITATGQRVTLRCSPRSGDLSVYWYQQSLDQGLQFLIQYYNGEERAKGNILERFSAQQFPDLHSELNLSSLELGDSALYFCASSVGGEQFFGPGTRLTVL.

This rearrangement joins TRBV4-3 to TRBJ2-3; 8 nucleotides line up with TRBD2. Unmatched junction bases numbered 6, after V lost 0 bases and J lost 4 bases. Per germline, CDR1 LGHNA and CDR2 YSLEER. The CDR3 sequence is 16 residues long. The CDR3 protein is CASSQDPSGSPDTQYF. DNA of the CDR3: TGCGCCAGCAGCCAAGATCCCAGCGGGAGCCCAGATACGCAGTATTTT.

The chain joins TRBV27 to TRBJ1-1; tentatively, D is TRBD1 (6 bases). The V gene lost 7 bases and the J gene lost 0 bases, with 15 bases spanning the gap. The CDR3 runs 15 residues. Germline V gene sequence: CDR1 MNHEY, CDR2 SMNVEV (reference sequence). CDR3 sequence: CASTERGGLNTEAFF. In DNA, the CDR3 is TGTGCCAGCACTGAGAGGGGGGGTTTGAACACTGAAGCTTTCTTT.

The chain employs TRBV5-1 and TRBJ2-7; perhaps TRBD2 as D (5 bases). CDR3 length: 15 amino acids. Germline V gene data show CDR1 as SGHRS and CDR2 as YFSETQ. The ends were cut back, 1 base at V and 3 bases at J, with 14 bases in the middle. As DNA, the CDR3 is TGCGCCAGCAGCTTGCGGGGAGAAGCTTACTACGAGCAGTACTTC. Translating it yields CASSLRGEAYYEQYF.

For the CDR3, the DNA is TGTGCCAGCATCAAACGGGACGGCTCCTATAATTCACCCCTCCACTTT. It specifies CASIKRDGSYNSPLHF. The V call is TRBV5-8, the J call TRBJ1-6, with D possibly matching TRBD1 (5 bases). Looked up from germline, CDR1 is SGHTS and CDR2 is YDEGEE. This CDR3 has 16 amino acids. V was pared by 6 bases and J by 0 bases, with 13 bases between.

The V call is TRBV20-1, the J call TRBJ2-7; no reliable D call. Germline-derived CDR1 and CDR2 are DFQATT and SNEGSKA (reference sequence). The V gene lost 2 bases and the J gene lost 2 bases, with 4 bases spanning the gap. The CDR3 has 11 amino acids. The CDR3 loop is CSARRAYEQYF. The CDR3 DNA reads TGCAGTGCTAGAAGGGCCTACGAGCAGTACTTC.

The rearrangement uses TRBV27 and TRBJ2-3; 13 positions agree with TRBD2. Per germline, CDR1 MNHEY and CDR2 SMNVEV (reference sequence). V shed 5 bases and J 8 bases; nucleotides not matched to a gene: 10. This CDR3 contains 16 residues. CDR3 protein: CASSNPTSGGPFTQYF. For the CDR3, the DNA is TGTGCCAGCAGTAACCCGACTAGCGGGGGGCCCTTTACGCAGTATTTT.

The chain couples TRBV2 to TRBJ1-5, with D uncertain. CDR3 size: 15 residues. In germline, CDR1 is SNHLY, CDR2 FYNNEI. Trimming took off 7 bases at V and 1 base at J, with 14 bases between the two ends. The CDR3 spells CASTWGVTSNQPQHF. The CDR3 DNA sequence: TGTGCCAGCACCTGGGGAGTTACCAGCAATCAGCCCCAGCATTTT.

This clone was observed a handful of times. The chain has TRBV4-1 and TRBJ1-5, with D uncertain. The CDR3 totals 13 residues. The ends were cut back, 2 bases at V and 2 bases at J, with 4 bases in the middle. Germline CDR1 reads MGHRA; CDR2 reads YSYEKL. The DNA of the CDR3 is TGCGCCAGCAGCCAACCCGGCAATCAGCCCCAGCATTTT. Its protein product is CASSQPGNQPQHF.

The J gene is TRBJ2-1, the V gene TRBV11-2; TRBD2 matches at 7 bases. V shed 0 bases, J shed 7 bases, and the junction held 6 bases outside the gene matches. The germline CDR1 and CDR2 sequences are SGHAT and FQNNGV. The CDR3 is 15 amino acids. The CDR3 sequence: CASSLDLAGVNEQFF. In DNA, the CDR3 is TGTGCCAGCAGCTTAGATCTCGCGGGGGTTAATGAGCAGTTCTTC.

The rearrangement links TRBV7-8 to TRBJ2-7; D perhaps matches TRBD2 (5 bases). CDR3 length equals 15 residues. Germline CDR1 is SGHVS and CDR2 is FQNEAQ. V lost 5 bases to trimming and J lost 3 bases, with 17 bases between them. CDR3 residues: CASSPRGVSGYEQYF. The CDR3 nucleotides are TGTGCCAGCAGCCCGCGTGGGGTGAGCGGCTACGAGCAGTACTTC.

CDR3 coding DNA: TGCGCCAGCAGCTCCAATGCGGGGAACTATGGCTACACCTTC. This sequence encodes CASSSNAGNYGYTF. The chain employs TRBV4-3 and TRBJ1-2; D is uncertain. The germline CDR1 and CDR2 sequences are LGHNA and YSLEER. V lost 5 bases, J lost 2 bases, and 12 bases lay in between. CDR3 size: 14 residues.

The chain couples TRBV7-2 to TRBJ2-5; 11 bases are shared with TRBD2. Unmatched junction bases numbered 3, after V lost 1 base and J lost 5 bases. Germline V lookup: CDR1 SGHTA, CDR2 FQGNSA. The length of the CDR3 is 15 residues. The CDR3 DNA sequence: TGTGCCAGCAGCTTAGAACTAGCGGGAGAGGAGACCCAGTACTTC. Encoded protein: CASSLELAGEETQYF.

The rearrangement uses TRBV7-8 and TRBJ2-4; TRBD1 agrees at 8 bases. CDR3 length: 15 residues. CDR1 SGHVS and CDR2 FQNEAQ come from the germline V gene. Unmatched junction bases numbered 11, after V lost 10 bases and J lost 3 bases. The CDR3 protein is CATQTTQGGKNIQYF. The DNA for the CDR3 is TGTGCCACCCAGACTACACAGGGGGGCAAAAACATTCAGTACTTC.